This T cell receptor beta chain came from a study of blood T cells in healthy people across ages (dated by TCRdb to about 2015). A note on the overall study: In model experiments, roughly one uniquely barcoded TCR beta cDNA molecule per two T cells was captured by template switching. To track age-related changes in TCR beta repertoire diversity, the study relied on deep sequencing normalized with unique cDNA molecular identifiers. Donors were grouped into four age groups: young (average about 15 years), middle-aged (roughly 38), aged (approximately 67) and long-lived (approximately 81). To avoid experimental bias, donors of different ages were randomly spread across the sequencing lanes. The study analyzed two additional independent replicas of 1 million unique cDNA reads from the same blood draw for two donors, one aged 18 to 30 and one aged 80 or older.

The library was produced with 5' RACE. Sequencing used an Illumina HiSeq 2500. A second about 7 to 11 cycle PCR used a sample-barcoded 5' primer and a J-beta primer mix. Each TCR beta cDNA molecule received a unique molecular identifier from a template-switch 5' adaptor carrying 12 random nucleotides. Each sample yielded at least 3 million CDR3-containing paired-end reads. All of the RNA was converted into first-strand cDNA using the Mint cDNA synthesis kit, with a TRBC-specific oligonucleotide serving as the primer. Following uracil-DNA glycosylase treatment, all cDNA underwent a first 18-cycle PCR with the universal primers M1SS and BC2_uni_R. For the original study's pipeline: For normalization, 1 million high-quality reads, each with a distinct molecular identifier, were randomly selected from each sample. Instead of being binned into consensus sequences, reads that shared molecular identifiers were thrown out. CDR3 identification, clonotype clustering and error correction used MiTCR with a Q25 quality threshold and the strictest error-elimination algorithm. A nonparametric unseen species model with Euler transformation was used to estimate lower-bound total TCR beta diversity. TCRdb ran its own pipeline on the public reads, namely fastp trimming at Q25 and MiXCR clone calling, and kept in-frame beta chains. Under each unique CDR3 protein, matching rows form one entry showing the most common genes and DNA. The authors' filters were not applied to this entry. Here the sample has 980,000 or so distinct CDR3 sequences; 45% to 50% occur a single time. The ten largest account for about an eighth of the sample.

Donors were around 37 systemically healthy Caucasian individuals from Russia aged roughly 6 to 95 years. Each donor gave around 9.9 milliliters of peripheral blood, collected into EDTA-treated Vacutainer tubes. Ficoll-Paque density-gradient centrifugation was used to isolate PBMCs, with at least 6.5 million per sample. Total RNA was extracted from PBMCs with Trizol reagent, with at least 6 micrograms obtained per sample. Naive CD45RAhigh/CD27high T cell percentages were measured by flow cytometry on a PBMC aliquot from every donor. Broader findings and caveats from the paper: The CMV infection status of donors was not known, potentially confounding age-related changes in expanded clonotypes. Observed TCR beta diversity per million T cells fell roughly linearly with age, and a significant reduction was already apparent by age around 44. Observed TCR beta diversity correlated strongly with the percentage of naive T cells measured by flow cytometry. Estimates of total diversity based on one million sequenced T cells were regarded as lower bounds and as underestimates. Compared with the aged group, the long-lived group had more naive CD4+ T cells, fewer expanded clones and increased TCR diversity, suggesting age selection. Conclusive comparison of naive and antigen-experienced compartments was prevented by the profiling of bulk unsorted PBMCs.

The CDR3, cysteine through phenylalanine, is 14 amino acids long. The entry retains the CDR3 DNA only, 42 bases that are in frame from base 1. Trimming accounts for 6 bases at V and 6 bases at J, while the number of junction bases matched to no gene is 6. As encoded in the germline V gene, CDR1 is MDHEN while CDR2 is SYDVKM. With respect to this clonotype: Its binding antigen is unknown. Qualities for individual bases were not recorded, and no much larger clone is one base off.

The clonotype originates from a man aged 25 to 40 in good health. Sequencing input: blood. Recombination connected TRBV28 to TRBJ1-5; TRBD1 agrees with 9 junctional bases. The DNA is TGTGCCAGCAGCACCGGGACAGGGAGTCAGCCCCAGCATTTT. The encoded protein is CASSTGTGSQPQHF.